This T cell receptor (beta chain) was retrieved from a study of esophageal squamous cell carcinoma under preoperative chemotherapy. Time point noted: after preoperative PTX-NDP chemotherapy. About this clonotype: Its antigen remains unidentified.

Germline V gene lookup returns CDR1 SGHTA and CDR2 FQGTGA. CDR3 length: 15 amino acids. Each CDR3 protein gets one entry after TCRdb re-called the PCR reads with MiXCR. The repertoire consists of about 18,000 distinct CDR3 sequences, with 46% occurring once and the leading ten covering under 35%. Study outcomes and limitations: Peripheral T cells migrating into the tumor appeared to partly supply post-treatment tumor-infiltrating lymphocytes.

Sampling was carried out from a patient given preoperative chemotherapy. The receptor was derived from a human donor with esophageal squamous cell carcinoma. The donor label of this sample is uncertain. This chain connects TRBV7-3 to TRBJ2-2, with D possibly TRBD1 on 5 matching bases. The J call may be faulty, since TRBJ2-3 better matches the DNA end. The CDR3 loop is CARGLQAARTEAQYF. The CDR3 nucleotides are TGTGCCAGGGGCTTACAGGCAGCGAGAACCGAGGCGCAGTATTTT.